The 5 T cell receptor beta chains reported below all come from one sample, sequenced in a study of cytomegalovirus exposure and HLA in healthy donors. The study ran its PCR with 60 Vbeta and 13 Jbeta primers. Sequencing was performed with immunoSEQ multiplex PCR; in TCRdb, only in-frame clones are kept and a portion is missing. The sample lists 130,000 or so clones; 70% to 80% were seen once. Sample: PBMCs. These receptor sequences come from a female donor in good health and CMV-seronegative.

This clone was seen more than once but under ten times. The gene calls are TRBV5-1 and TRBJ2-1, with 12 bases lining up with TRBD2. The length of the CDR3 is 19 residues. The germline V gene has CDR1 SGHRS and CDR2 YFSETQ. Trimming removed 1 base from V and 7 bases from J; junction bases left unmatched: 15. The CDR3 coding sequence is TGCGCCAGCAGCTTGCTCCTAGCGGGAGGGGAGGAAAGTCGGAATGAGCAGTTCTTC. Residues: CASSLLLAGGEESRNEQFF.

The chain carries TRBV11-2 and TRBJ2-7, with TRBD2 matching over 9 bases. The CDR3 runs 16 residues. Germline assignment: CDR1 SGHAT and CDR2 FQNNGV. V was clipped by 1 base and J by 0 bases; unmatched bases: 4. CDR3 sequence: CASSLVAGGPSYEQYF. CDR3 coding DNA: TGTGCCAGCAGCTTAGTGGCGGGAGGGCCCTCCTACGAGCAGTACTTC. The variable domain in full, with the rest retrieved from reference TRBV11-2 and TRBJ2-7, is EAGVAQSPRYKIIEKRQSVAFWCNPISGHATLYWYQQILGQGPKLLIQFQNNGVVDDSQLPKDRFSAERLKGVDSTLKIQPAKLEDSAVYLCASSLVAGGPSYEQYFGPGTRLTVT.

This clone was found once. The chain has TRBV2 and TRBJ1-4; TRBD1 agrees at 10 bases. Germline lookup yields CDR1 SNHLY and CDR2 FYNNEI. The junction had 3 bases not matched to a gene; V was cut back by 8 bases and J by 6 bases. The CDR3 spans 13 residues. This CDR3 is CASGGTGDEKLFF. Here the CDR3 DNA reads TGTGCCAGCGGAGGGACAGGGGATGAAAAACTGTTTTTT.

There are a few counts of this clone. V gene TRBV28 combines with J gene TRBJ1-5, with D unclear. The CDR3 is 13 amino acids. V lost 6 bases and J 3 bases, leaving 9 bases between the germline ends. Looked up from germline, CDR1 is MDHEN and CDR2 is SYDVKM. CDR3 sequence (DNA): TGTGCCAGCAGATCATACAACAATCAGCCCCAGCATTTT. Residues: CASRSYNNQPQHF.

This clone was detected once. The chain has TRBV27 and TRBJ1-1; D is unresolved. This CDR3 has 13 residues. Trimming stripped 1 base from V and 0 bases from J, with 3 bases between. CDR1 and CDR2 from the germline V gene are MNHEY and SMNVEV (reference sequence). The CDR3 is CASSLYMNTEAFF. As DNA, the CDR3 is TGTGCCAGCAGTTTATACATGAACACTGAAGCTTTCTTT.